The TCR beta chain under discussion was sequenced for a study of cytomegalovirus exposure and HLA in healthy donors. Study outcomes and limitations: Previously analyzed data showed that most TCR beta V segments were productive at a frequency of about 90% or about 30%.

Germline-derived CDR1 and CDR2 are SGHNT and YYREEE (reference sequence). This CDR3 region has 15 residues. The ends were cut back, 0 bases at V and 6 bases at J, with 14 bases in the middle. PCR used 60 Vbeta primers and 13 Jbeta primers. Source study methods: A follow-up analysis tallied around 80 million unique TCR beta chains, roughly 11 million shared. Libraries were prepared by immunoSEQ multiplex PCR; TCRdb keeps only in-frame clonotypes and omits some of them. The DNA was the basis for D and trimming; V, J and clone size are from that table. This sample yields under 100,000 clones, of which about 73% are seen a single time; more than 13% belongs to the top ten. On this clone: What it binds is not known.

The TCR was taken from a woman aged 50 to 60 in good health and CMV-seropositive. The source material was PBMCs. V gene TRBV5-4 combines with J gene TRBJ2-3; D is uncertain. The CDR3 protein is CASSLDSPKSDTQYF. The CDR3 DNA sequence: TGTGCCAGCAGCTTGGACTCTCCCAAATCGGATACGCAGTATTTT. The full variable domain, rest sourced from reference TRBV5-4 and TRBJ2-3, is ETGVTQSPTHLIKTRGQQVTLRCSSQSGHNTVSWYQQALGQGPQFIFQYYREEENGRGNFPPRFSGLQFPNYSSELNVNALELDDSALYLCASSLDSPKSDTQYFGPGTRLTVL.